Sequencing of this T cell receptor beta chain was carried out in a study of a mutant IDH1 vaccine in newly diagnosed glioma. Sample time point: week 47, end of study. Doses consisted of 300 ug of mutant IDH1 20-mer peptide each, paired with topical imiquimod. Germline V gene data show CDR1 as MNHEY and CDR2 as SVGAGI. This CDR3 has 11 residues. V shed 6 bases and J shed 5 bases, with 8 bases lying between them. Assay: immunoSEQ multiplex PCR; the TCRdb copy retains only in-frame clones and omits some. The sample contains some 56,000 clones, 70% to 85% of which appear only once. For this clone: The target antigen is unknown.

The sample consisted of PBMCs, taken from a glioma patient whose treatment included an IDH1 peptide vaccine. The chain employs TRBV6-5 and TRBJ2-7, with unresolved D. The TCR was taken from a man aged 45-60 years with glioma. This chain's CDR3 is CASSLRDEQYF. The CDR3 DNA reads as TGTGCCAGCAGCCTTCGGGACGAGCAGTACTTC.